The text below deals with one TCR beta chain. Its antigen remains unknown. The diagnosis was founded upon clinical symptoms, serum thyroxine, TRAb, thyroid ultrasound and orbital computed tomography. What supplied the PBMCs was roughly 10 ml of fresh peripheral blood. RNA transcripts were the source from which TCR beta CDR3 regions were amplified. An initial RT-PCR round employing HTBI primers preceded a second-round multiplex PCR. TCRdb reprocessed the multiplex PCR reads via MiXCR and lists one record per CDR3 protein. The sample has about 740,000 distinct CDR3 sequences; roughly two fifths are singletons. The junction had 6 bases not matched to a gene; V was cut back by 2 bases and J by 4 bases. The CDR3 runs to 15 residues. The germline V gene encodes CDR1 SGHVS and CDR2 FNYEAQ. These data belong to a study of Graves' ophthalmopathy and Graves' hyperthyroidism. Points from the study as a whole: Between ophthalmopathy and stable hyperthyroidism, a 13-signature model drew a separation with 87.88% sensitivity and 75% to 82% specificity.

The sequence was collected from an adult man with Graves' ophthalmopathy. The V and J genes are TRBV7-6 and TRBJ2-5; 8 bases map to TRBD1. Sequencing was performed on peripheral blood. The CDR3 here is CASSLNPGGGETQYF. The CDR3 coding sequence is TGTGCCAGCAGCTTAAATCCAGGGGGCGGAGAGACCCAGTACTTC. The variable domain in full, completed from reference TRBV7-6 and TRBJ2-5, reads GAGVSQSPRYKVTKRGQDVALRCDPISGHVSLYWYRQALGQGPEFLTYFNYEAQQDKSGLPNDRFSAERPEGSISTLTIQRTEQRDSAMYRCASSLNPGGGETQYFGPGTRLLVL.